Each of the 29 T cell receptor beta chains below was sequenced from the same sample in a study of chemoradiotherapy in HPV16-positive cancers. Repertoires were generated with immunoSEQ multiplex PCR, while TCRdb's copy carries only in-frame clones and drops some. Here the sample spans a few thousand clones, around 86% being singletons. This specimen was tumor tissue, taken from a patient who underwent chemoradiotherapy. The receptor source for this set is a human donor with HPV-associated anogenital cancer.

V and J are TRBV6-1 and TRBJ2-7, with D unclear. V lost 8 bases and J lost 2, with 16 bases in between. This CDR3 region has 14 residues. CDR1 is MNHNS and CDR2 is SASEGT in the germline V gene. This CDR3 reads CASEDTLAPYEQYF. The CDR3 bases are TGTGCCAGCGAAGACACTCTGGCGCCCTACGAGCAGTACTTC.

This clone was found a few times. The gene calls are TRBV6-4 and TRBJ1-6, with 11 nucleotides matching TRBD1. The CDR3 totals 15 residues. Germline lookup yields CDR1 MRHNA and CDR2 SNTAGT. The ends lost 3 bases at V and 10 bases at J; junction bases unmatched: 5. CDR3 in DNA: TGTGCCAGCAGTGAGGCCGGGACAGGGGGATCACCCCTCCACTTT. Its translation: CASSEAGTGGSPLHF.

This chain uses TRBV29-1 with TRBJ1-1, with TRBD1 as a possible D gene (5 bases). The CDR3 has 14 residues. Per germline, CDR1 SQVTM and CDR2 ANQGSEA. The V end was cut by 5 bases, the J end by 3 bases, with 16 bases between. The CDR3 sequence: CSVIVGAVYTEAFF. The CDR3 region has the DNA TGCAGCGTTATAGTAGGGGCAGTCTACACTGAAGCTTTCTTT.

This chain uses TRBV4-2 with TRBJ1-1; TRBD1 agrees at 7 bases. The germline gives CDR1 LGHNA, CDR2 YNFKEQ. Unmatched junction bases numbered 8, after V lost 1 base and J lost 0 bases. There are 17 residues in the CDR3. The CDR3 coding sequence is TGTGCCAGCAGCCAAGGCAGGGCCGGGACAGTGAACACTGAAGCTTTCTTT. The encoded protein is CASSQGRAGTVNTEAFF.

This clone was found a few times. The chain has TRBV19 and TRBJ2-5; maybe TRBD2 (5 bases). This CDR3 is 14 amino acids long. Trimming left V 5 bases short and J 0 bases short, with 10 bases between. CDR1 is LNHDA, CDR2 SQIVND, per germline (reference sequence). As DNA, the CDR3 is TGTGCCAGTAGTCCCTCCGGGAACCAAGAGACCCAGTACTTC. Its protein is CASSPSGNQETQYF.

The rearrangement uses TRBV6-1 and TRBJ2-7; D is ambiguous. V lost 4 bases, J lost 0 bases, and 13 bases lay in between. This CDR3 is 15 amino acids long. The germline CDR1 and CDR2 sequences are MNHNS and SASEGT. CDR3: CASSVIRALSYEQYF. As DNA, the CDR3 is TGTGCCAGCAGTGTCATTAGGGCTCTCTCCTACGAGCAGTACTTC.

The J gene is TRBJ2-7, the V gene TRBV6-5; TRBD1 matches at 10 bases. Germline V gene data show CDR1 as MNHEY and CDR2 as SVGAGI. V lost 5 bases, J lost 3 bases, and 7 bases stayed unmatched. The CDR3 is 15 amino acids. This CDR3 reads CASSRGTGVIYEQYF. CDR3 DNA: TGTGCCAGCAGTCGCGGGACAGGGGTAATCTACGAGCAGTACTTC.

CDR3 sequence reads: CASSLSNPSTNEQFF. In DNA form, the CDR3 reads TGTGCCAGCAGTTTATCGAACCCTAGCACCAATGAGCAGTTCTTC. The V call is TRBV27, the J call TRBJ2-1; a possible D gene is TRBD2 (5 bases). This CDR3 region has 15 residues. V was clipped by 0 bases and J by 6 bases, with 12 bases between them. Germline V lookup: CDR1 MNHEY, CDR2 SMNVEV (reference sequence).

This clone was seen once. The chain has TRBV5-1 and TRBJ1-4, with D perhaps TRBD1 (5 bases). The ends were cut back, 2 bases at V and 5 bases at J, with 19 bases in the middle. The germline gives CDR1 SGHRS, CDR2 YFSETQ. The CDR3 is made up of 17 amino acids. In nucleotides, the CDR3 is TGCGCCAGCAGCTTAGGGCAGGGCCCCCGATACAATGAAAAACTGTTTTTT. Protein product: CASSLGQGPRYNEKLFF.

V usage is TRBV10-1 and J usage is TRBJ2-7; D call uncertain. CDR1 and CDR2 (germline): WNHNN, SYGVQD (reference sequence). V was trimmed by 9 bases and J by 5 bases, leaving 11 bases between them. This CDR3 comprises 11 residues. This CDR3 reads CARSGCHEQYF. The CDR3 DNA follows: TGCGCCAGGTCGGGTTGTCACGAGCAGTACTTC.

The chain employs TRBV6-1 and TRBJ2-2; 14 positions agree with TRBD2. Germline values: CDR1 MNHNS, CDR2 SASEGT. This CDR3 has 15 residues. The junction had 4 bases not matched to a gene; V was cut back by 6 bases and J by 7 bases. CDR3 bases: TGTGCCAGCAGGGGGACTAGCGGGGGAATCGGGGAGCTGTTTTTT. This sequence encodes CASRGTSGGIGELFF.

V gene TRBV25-1 combines with J gene TRBJ2-3; the D is unclear. Per the germline V gene, CDR1 is MGHDK and CDR2 is SYGVNS. The CDR3 totals 13 residues. The V end lost 7 bases, the J end lost 2 bases, and 10 bases lay between the germline ends. CDR3 sequence reads: CASTSSTTDTQYF. DNA of the CDR3: TGTGCCAGCACCTCCTCGACCACAGATACGCAGTATTTT. The full variable domain, completed using reference TRBV25-1 and TRBJ2-3, is EADIYQTPRYLVIGTGKKITLECSQTMGHDKMYWYQQDPGMELHLIHYSYGVNSTEKGDLSSESTVSRIRTEHFPLTLESARPSHTSQYLCASTSSTTDTQYFGPGTRLTVL.

The V and J genes are TRBV7-9 and TRBJ2-2, with D hard to call. Germline-derived CDR1 and CDR2 are SEHNR and FQNEAQ (reference sequence). V lost 1 base to trimming and J lost 13 bases, with 13 bases between them. The CDR3 contains 13 residues. The CDR3: CASSLDSGWALFF. CDR3 DNA sequence: TGTGCCAGCAGCTTAGATTCCGGGTGGGCGCTGTTTTTT.

The J gene is TRBJ1-1, the V gene TRBV11-2, with D possibly TRBD1 on 6 matching bases. With 5 bases removed from V and 6 bases from J, the gap between germline ends came to 13 bases. There are 13 residues in the CDR3. Germline V gene lookup returns CDR1 SGHAT and CDR2 FQNNGV. DNA for the CDR3: TGTGCCAGCAGCCCCGACAGGACCTCTGAAGCTTTCTTT. It encodes CASSPDRTSEAFF.

The chain recombines TRBV5-1 with TRBJ2-3; D is possibly TRBD2 (5 bases). The CDR3 covers 16 residues. V gave up 1 base and J gave up 6 bases, with 18 bases separating them. Germline V gene lookup returns CDR1 SGHRS and CDR2 YFSETQ. The CDR3 nucleotides are TGCGCCAGCAGCTTGAGAGGCGGGCCTCTGGGGGATACGCAGTATTTT. Protein sequence: CASSLRGGPLGDTQYF.

A few counts support this clone. This rearrangement joins TRBV11-2 to TRBJ1-6; D is possibly TRBD1 (6 bases). Germline lookup yields CDR1 SGHAT and CDR2 FQNNGV. V shed 4 bases and J shed 7 bases, with 17 bases lying between them. CDR3 size: 16 residues. The CDR3 region has the DNA TGTGCCAGCAGCTACCTGACGTCGGGGGGCAATTCACCCCTCCACTTT. This encodes CASSYLTSGGNSPLHF.

V is TRBV6-1 and J is TRBJ1-6; D may be TRBD1 (5 bases). This CDR3 is 18 amino acids long. Germline V gene sequence: CDR1 MNHNS, CDR2 SASEGT. The V gene lost 0 bases and the J gene lost 10 bases, with 22 bases spanning the gap. The CDR3 loop is CASSEARVVAGSYSPLHF. The CDR3, as DNA: TGTGCCAGCAGTGAAGCGAGAGTCGTGGCAGGGAGTTACTCACCCCTCCACTTT.

The chain carries TRBV5-1 and TRBJ2-5; TRBD2 matches at 7 bases. Germline lookup yields CDR1 SGHRS and CDR2 YFSETQ. The V and J ends lost 4 bases and 2 bases, in that order; junction bases with no gene match: 8. The CDR3 has 15 amino acids. CDR3 bases: TGCGCCAGCAGCCCCGGGGCTAGCGGACAAGAGACCCAGTACTTC. Translating it yields CASSPGASGQETQYF.

V and J are TRBV6-5 and TRBJ2-7; 8 nucleotides align to TRBD2. Unmatched junction bases numbered 5, after V lost 4 bases and J lost 0 bases. The germline gives CDR1 MNHEY, CDR2 SVGAGI. The CDR3 sequence is 15 residues long. The CDR3 loop is CASSWGSGTSYEQYF. As DNA, the CDR3 is TGTGCCAGCAGTTGGGGTAGCGGGACCTCCTACGAGCAGTACTTC.

This sequence joins TRBV7-2 and TRBJ1-5, with TRBD1 matching over 7 bases. The V gene end was trimmed by 1 base and the J gene end by 1 base; junction bases not matched to a gene: 1. The CDR3 sequence is 15 residues long. The germline V gene has CDR1 SGHTA and CDR2 FQGNSA. The CDR3 nucleotides are TGTGCCAGCAGCTTAGTGACAGGGAGCAATCAGCCCCAGCATTTT. As protein: CASSLVTGSNQPQHF.

This chain uses TRBV23-1 with TRBJ2-7; TRBD1 or TRBD2 may be the D gene (5 bases each). TRBV23-1 carries the ORF label, with uncertain function. The V end lost 0 bases, the J end lost 6 bases, and 15 bases lay between the germline ends. This CDR3 region has 15 residues. DNA of the CDR3: TGCGCCAGCAGTCAATCAAAGGGGAGCCTATTCGAGCAGTACTTC. This gives the protein CASSQSKGSLFEQYF.

The V and J genes are TRBV6-4 and TRBJ1-1; 10 bases are a match to TRBD1. With V trimmed by 8 bases and J by 0 bases, 3 bases remained unmatched. This CDR3 comprises 14 residues. Germline V gene lookup returns CDR1 MRHNA and CDR2 SNTAGT. CDR3 residues: CASGQGDMNTEAFF. The CDR3 DNA sequence: TGTGCCAGCGGACAGGGGGATATGAACACTGAAGCTTTCTTT.

The J gene is TRBJ1-1, the V gene TRBV7-3; 7 positions match TRBD1. Per germline, CDR1 SGHTA and CDR2 FQGTGA. The CDR3 length is 19 residues. Trimming took 5 bases from V and 1 from J; bases not matched to a gene: 19. CDR3 in DNA: TGTGCCAGCAGCACATCCCCATTGATCAGGGGGGATGGGAACACTGAAGCTTTCTTT. As protein: CASSTSPLIRGDGNTEAFF.

The J gene is TRBJ2-1, the V gene TRBV7-9; 10 bases fit TRBD2. After removal of 4 bases from V and 2 bases from J, the junction contained 8 bases not matched to a gene. The CDR3 runs to 17 residues. Germline CDR1 reads SEHNR; CDR2 reads FQNEAQ (reference sequence). CDR3 amino acids: CASSSLAGVPPYNEQFF. CDR3 bases: TGTGCCAGCAGCTCTCTAGCGGGGGTACCTCCCTACAATGAGCAGTTCTTC.

The genes are TRBV10-1 and TRBJ2-7; 9 positions agree with TRBD2. The germline gives CDR1 WNHNN, CDR2 SYGVQD (reference sequence). CDR3 size: 16 residues. The V gene end was trimmed by 3 bases and the J gene end by 2 bases; junction bases not matched to a gene: 8. CDR3 amino acids: CASSEGSGSSTYEQYF. CDR3 DNA: TGCGCCAGCAGTGAAGGTAGCGGGAGTTCCACCTACGAGCAGTACTTC.

The V gene is TRBV6-1, the J gene TRBJ2-5, with D perhaps matching TRBD2 (6 bases). Germline-derived CDR1 and CDR2 are MNHNS and SASEGT. The V gene lost 6 bases and the J gene lost 5 bases, with 10 bases spanning the gap. The CDR3 has 12 residues. CDR3 in DNA: TGTGCCAGCAGGGGCAGCGGGGAGACCCAGTACTTC. Translation gives CASRGSGETQYF.

DNA for the CDR3: TGTGCCAGCAGTTTACGACAGGGGCGGAACACTGAAGCTTTCTTT. This translates into CASSLRQGRNTEAFF. This chain links TRBV28 with TRBJ1-1, with 8 bases identical to TRBD1. CDR3 length: 15 amino acids. Germline V gives CDR1 MDHEN, CDR2 SYDVKM. The J segment lost 1 base and the V segment lost 2 bases, leaving 3 bases of the junction unmatched. The full variable domain, in which reference TRBV28 and TRBJ1-1 provide the parts outside the CDR3, is DVKVTQSSRYLVKRTGEKVFLECVQDMDHENMFWYRQDPGLGLRLIYFSYDVKMKEKGDIPEGYSVSREKKERFSLILESASTNQTSMYLCASSLRQGRNTEAFFGQGTRLTVV.

Worth noting for this clone: One end of the junction fails to match germline, which may point to a read error. The gene calls are TRBV7-7 and TRBJ1-1; D is unclear. The CDR3 covers 13 residues. Germline lookup yields CDR1 SSHAT and CDR2 FNYEAQ (reference sequence). Here the CDR3 reads CASSLDGTTEAFF. The CDR3 nucleotides are TGTGCTAGCAGCTTGGATGGTACCACTGAAGCTTTCTTT.

This chain links TRBV19 with TRBJ1-1, with 10 positions matching TRBD1. This CDR3 is 16 amino acids long. Germline values: CDR1 LNHDA, CDR2 SQIVND (reference sequence). V trimming: 1 base; J trimming: 4 bases; junction bases outside the gene matches: 6. The CDR3 sequence: CASSIAGDRGLTEAFF. CDR3 bases: TGTGCCAGTAGTATAGCGGGAGACAGGGGGCTCACTGAAGCTTTCTTT.